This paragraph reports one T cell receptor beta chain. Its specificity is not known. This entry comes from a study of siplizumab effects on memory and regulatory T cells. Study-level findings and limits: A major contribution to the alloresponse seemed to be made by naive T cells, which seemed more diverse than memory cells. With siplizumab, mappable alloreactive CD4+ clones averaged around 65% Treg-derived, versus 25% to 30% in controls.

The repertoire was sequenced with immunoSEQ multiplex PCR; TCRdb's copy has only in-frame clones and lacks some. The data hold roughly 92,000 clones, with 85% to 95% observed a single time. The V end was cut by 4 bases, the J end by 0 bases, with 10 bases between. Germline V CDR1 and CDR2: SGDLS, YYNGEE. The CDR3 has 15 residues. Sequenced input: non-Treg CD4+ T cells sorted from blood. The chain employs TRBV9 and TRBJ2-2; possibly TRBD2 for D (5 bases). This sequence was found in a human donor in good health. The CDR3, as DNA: TGTGCCAGCAGCTTGCGGACTTCGAACACCGGGGAGCTGTTTTTT. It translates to CASSLRTSNTGELFF.